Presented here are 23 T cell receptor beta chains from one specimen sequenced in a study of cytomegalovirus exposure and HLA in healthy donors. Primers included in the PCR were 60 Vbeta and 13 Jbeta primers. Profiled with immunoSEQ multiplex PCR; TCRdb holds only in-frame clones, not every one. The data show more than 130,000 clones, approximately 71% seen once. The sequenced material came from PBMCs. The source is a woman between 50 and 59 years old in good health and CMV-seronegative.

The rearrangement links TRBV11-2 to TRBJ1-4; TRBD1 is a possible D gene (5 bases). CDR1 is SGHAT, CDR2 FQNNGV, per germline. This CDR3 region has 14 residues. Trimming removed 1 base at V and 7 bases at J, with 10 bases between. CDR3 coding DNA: TGTGCCAGCAGCTTAGGAGGGGAGGGTGAAAAACTGTTTTTT. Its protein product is CASSLGGEGEKLFF.

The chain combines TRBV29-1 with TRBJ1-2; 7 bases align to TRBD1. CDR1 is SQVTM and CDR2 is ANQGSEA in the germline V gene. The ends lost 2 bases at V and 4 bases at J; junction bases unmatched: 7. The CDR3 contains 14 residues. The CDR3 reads CSVELPRDSYGYTF. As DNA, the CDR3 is TGCAGCGTTGAATTACCCCGGGACAGCTATGGCTACACCTTC.

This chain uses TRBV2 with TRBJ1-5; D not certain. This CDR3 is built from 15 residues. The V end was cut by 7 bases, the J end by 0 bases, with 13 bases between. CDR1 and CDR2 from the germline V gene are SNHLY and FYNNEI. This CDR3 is CASKAFGVSNQPQHF. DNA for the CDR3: TGTGCCAGCAAAGCTTTCGGGGTTAGCAATCAGCCCCAGCATTTT.

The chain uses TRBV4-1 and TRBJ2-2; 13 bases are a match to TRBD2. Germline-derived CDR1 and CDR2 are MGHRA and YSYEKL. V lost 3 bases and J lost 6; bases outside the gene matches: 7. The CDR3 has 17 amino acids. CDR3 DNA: TGCGCCAGCAGCCAGTACACTAGCGGGGGGGCTCCCGGGGAGCTGTTTTTT. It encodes CASSQYTSGGAPGELFF.

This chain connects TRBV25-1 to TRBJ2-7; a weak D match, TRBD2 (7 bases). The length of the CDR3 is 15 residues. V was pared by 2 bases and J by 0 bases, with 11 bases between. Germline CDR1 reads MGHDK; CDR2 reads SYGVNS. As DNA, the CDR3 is TGTGCCAGCAGTGAAATCGGGGGGCACTCCTACGAGCAGTACTTC. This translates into CASSEIGGHSYEQYF.

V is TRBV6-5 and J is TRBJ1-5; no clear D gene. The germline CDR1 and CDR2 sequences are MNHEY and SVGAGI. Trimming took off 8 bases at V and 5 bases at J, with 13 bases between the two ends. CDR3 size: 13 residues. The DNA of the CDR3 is TGTGCCAGCCGCTACGGTAGAGATCAGCCCCAGCATTTT. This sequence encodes CASRYGRDQPQHF.

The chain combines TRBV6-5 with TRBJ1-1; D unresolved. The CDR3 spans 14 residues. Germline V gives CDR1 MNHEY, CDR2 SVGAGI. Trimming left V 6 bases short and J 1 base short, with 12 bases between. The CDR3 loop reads CASRDSSPNTEAFF. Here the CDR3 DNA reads TGTGCCAGCAGGGACTCGAGCCCGAACACTGAAGCTTTCTTT.

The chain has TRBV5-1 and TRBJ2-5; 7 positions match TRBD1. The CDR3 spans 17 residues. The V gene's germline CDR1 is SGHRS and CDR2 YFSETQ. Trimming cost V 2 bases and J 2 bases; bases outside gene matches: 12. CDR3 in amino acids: CASSFLGSGTEQETQYF. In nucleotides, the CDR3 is TGCGCCAGCAGCTTCCTGGGCTCCGGGACAGAACAAGAGACCCAGTACTTC.

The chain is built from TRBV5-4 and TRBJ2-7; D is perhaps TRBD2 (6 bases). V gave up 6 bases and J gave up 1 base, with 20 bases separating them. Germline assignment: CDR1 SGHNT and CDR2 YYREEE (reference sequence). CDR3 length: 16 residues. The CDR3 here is CASTTNGGGSSYEQYF. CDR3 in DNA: TGTGCCAGCACCACGAACGGGGGAGGTAGTTCCTACGAGCAGTACTTC.

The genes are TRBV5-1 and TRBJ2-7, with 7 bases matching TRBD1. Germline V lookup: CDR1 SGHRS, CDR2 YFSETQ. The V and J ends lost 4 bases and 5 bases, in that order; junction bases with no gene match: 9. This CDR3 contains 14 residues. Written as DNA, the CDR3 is TGCGCCAGCAGCCCCCAGACAGGGACCCACGAGCAGTACTTC. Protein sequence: CASSPQTGTHEQYF. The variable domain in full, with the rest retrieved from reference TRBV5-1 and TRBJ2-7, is KAGVTQTPRYLIKTRGQQVTLSCSPISGHRSVSWYQQTPGQGLQFLFEYFSETQRNKGNFPGRFSGRQFSNSRSEMNVSTLELGDSALYLCASSPQTGTHEQYFGPGTRLTVT.

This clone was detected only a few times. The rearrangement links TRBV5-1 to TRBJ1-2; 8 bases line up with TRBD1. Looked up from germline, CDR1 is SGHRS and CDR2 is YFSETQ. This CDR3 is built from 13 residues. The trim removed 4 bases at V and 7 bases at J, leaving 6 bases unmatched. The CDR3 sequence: CASSGQGGGGYTF. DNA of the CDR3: TGCGCCAGCAGCGGACAGGGAGGAGGTGGCTACACCTTC.

The CDR3 sequence is CASSLASDREAFF. The CDR3 bases are TGTGCCAGCAGCTTGGCTTCGGACAGGGAAGCTTTCTTT. This chain links TRBV5-5 with TRBJ1-1, with 7 nucleotides matching TRBD1. V was pared by 0 bases and J by 8 bases, with 4 bases of the junction left unmatched. This CDR3 contains 13 residues. Germline CDR1 and CDR2: SGHKS and YYEKEE (reference sequence).

CDR3: CAWNRGLYEQYF. DNA of the CDR3: TGTGCCTGGAACAGGGGGCTCTACGAGCAGTACTTC. The genes are TRBV30 and TRBJ2-7; 9 bases agree with TRBD1. Losses at the gene ends were 4 bases for V and 3 bases for J; bases not matched to a gene: 1. This CDR3 comprises 12 residues. Germline loops: CDR1 GTSNPN, CDR2 SVGIG (reference sequence). The variable domain in full, with the rest retrieved from reference TRBV30 and TRBJ2-7, is SQTIHQWPATLVQPVGSPLSLECTVEGTSNPNLYWYRQAAGRGLQLLFYSVGIGQISSEVPQNLSASRPQDRQFILSSKKLLLSDSGFYLCAWNRGLYEQYFGPGTRLTVT.

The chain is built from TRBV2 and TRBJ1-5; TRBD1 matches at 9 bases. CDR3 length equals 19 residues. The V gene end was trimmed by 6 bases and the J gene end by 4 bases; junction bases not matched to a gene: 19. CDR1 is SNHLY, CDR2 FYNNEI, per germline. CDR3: CASRSGTGTETRFNQPQHF. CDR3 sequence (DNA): TGTGCCAGCAGGTCCGGGACAGGGACTGAAACACGTTTTAATCAGCCCCAGCATTTT. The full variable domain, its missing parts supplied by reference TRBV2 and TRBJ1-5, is EPEVTQTPSHQVTQMGQEVILRCVPISNHLYFYWYRQILGQKVEFLVSFYNNEISEKSEIFDDQFSVERPDGSNFTLKIRSTKLEDSAMYFCASRSGTGTETRFNQPQHFGDGTRLSIL.

The CDR3 DNA is TGTGCCAGCAGCCAATCAACTAATGAAAAACTGTTTTTT. It specifies CASSQSTNEKLFF. The chain links TRBV6-5 to TRBJ1-4; D uncertain. In germline, CDR1 is MNHEY, CDR2 SVGAGI. This CDR3 spans 13 amino acids. V was clipped by 6 bases and J by 0 bases, with 5 bases between them.

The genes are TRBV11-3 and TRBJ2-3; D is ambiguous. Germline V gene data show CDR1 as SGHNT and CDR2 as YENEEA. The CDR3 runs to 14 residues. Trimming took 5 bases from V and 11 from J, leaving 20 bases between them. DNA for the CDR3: TGTGCCAGCAGCCAGACCCCGGGTTATGGAAAGCAGTATTTT. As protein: CASSQTPGYGKQYF.

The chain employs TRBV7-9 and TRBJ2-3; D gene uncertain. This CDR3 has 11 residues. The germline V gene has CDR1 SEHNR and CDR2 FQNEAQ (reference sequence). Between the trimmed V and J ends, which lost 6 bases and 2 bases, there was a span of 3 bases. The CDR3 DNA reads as TGTGCCAGCAGAGCCACAGATACGCAGTATTTT. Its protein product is CASRATDTQYF.

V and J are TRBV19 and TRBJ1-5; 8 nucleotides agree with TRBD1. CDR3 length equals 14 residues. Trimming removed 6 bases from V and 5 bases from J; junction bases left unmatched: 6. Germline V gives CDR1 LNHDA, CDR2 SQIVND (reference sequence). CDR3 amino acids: CASSGTGGYQPQHF. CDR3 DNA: TGTGCCAGTAGCGGGACAGGAGGTTATCAGCCCCAGCATTTT.

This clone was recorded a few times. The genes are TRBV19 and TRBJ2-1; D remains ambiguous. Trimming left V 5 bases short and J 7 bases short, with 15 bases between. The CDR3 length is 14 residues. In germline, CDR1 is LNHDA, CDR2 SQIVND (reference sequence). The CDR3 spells CASSVLPAVNEQFF. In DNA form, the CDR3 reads TGTGCCAGTAGTGTCCTCCCCGCGGTTAATGAGCAGTTCTTC.

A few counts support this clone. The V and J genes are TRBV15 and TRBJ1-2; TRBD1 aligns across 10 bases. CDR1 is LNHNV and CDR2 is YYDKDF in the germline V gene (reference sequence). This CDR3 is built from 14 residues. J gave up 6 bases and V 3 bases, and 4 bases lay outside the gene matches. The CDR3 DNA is TGTGCCACCAGCAGTTCCGGGACAGGGGATGGCTACACCTTC. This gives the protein CATSSSGTGDGYTF.

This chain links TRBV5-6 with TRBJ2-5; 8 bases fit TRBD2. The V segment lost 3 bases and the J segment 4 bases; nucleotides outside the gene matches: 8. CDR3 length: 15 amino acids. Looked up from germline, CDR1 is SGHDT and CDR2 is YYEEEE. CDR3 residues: CASSSTGGASETQYF. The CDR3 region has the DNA TGTGCCAGCAGCTCGACGGGGGGGGCCTCAGAGACCCAGTACTTC. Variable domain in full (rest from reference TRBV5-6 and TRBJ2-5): DAGVTQSPTHLIKTRGQQVTLRCSPKSGHDTVSWYQQALGQGPQFIFQYYEEEERQRGNFPDRFSGHQFPNYSSELNVNALLLGDSALYLCASSSTGGASETQYFGPGTRLLVL.

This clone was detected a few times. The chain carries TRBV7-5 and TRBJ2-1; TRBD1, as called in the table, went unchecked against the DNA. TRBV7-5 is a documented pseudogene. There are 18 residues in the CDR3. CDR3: CARSLGAGTGVTRNEQFF. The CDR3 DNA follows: TGTGCCAGAAGCTTGGGGGCGGGCACAGGGGTCACGAGGAATGAGCAGTTCTTC.

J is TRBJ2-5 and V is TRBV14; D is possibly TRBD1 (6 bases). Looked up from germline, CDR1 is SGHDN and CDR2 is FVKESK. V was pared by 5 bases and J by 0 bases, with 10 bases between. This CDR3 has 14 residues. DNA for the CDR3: TGTGCCAGCAGCTGCTACAGGGACCAAGAGACCCAGTACTTC. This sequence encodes CASSCYRDQETQYF.